This T cell receptor (beta chain) derives from a study of T-cell memory formation after mild COVID-19. Study-wide points: Cross-reactive memory appears to have joined, as suggested by some responding clones showing up in pre-infection memory. Largely, contracting CD4+ clones fell within CM and EM, and contracting CD8+ clones within EMRA.

Constant-segment primers were used for 5'RACE, and the resulting TCR alpha and TCR beta cDNA libraries carried sample barcodes and UMIs. TCRdb re-analysed the 5' RACE reads in MiXCR, keeping a single row per CDR3 protein. In the table there are hundreds of thousands of distinct CDR3 sequences, over 15% of which are singletons. Comment on this clonotype: Its antigen remains unknown.

This sequence originates from an adult woman who had mild COVID-19 (a few samples of this study predate the infection). Cell type and time point are not known. Sequencing was done on a sample of PBMCs or a T cell subset sorted from them (not recorded which).

CDR3 sequence reads: CASSDPRGITTEAFF. CDR3 nucleotides: TGTGCCAGCAGTGACCCCAGGGGGATTACCACTGAAGCTTTCTTT. V gene TRBV12-3 or TRBV12-4 combines with J gene TRBJ1-1; TRBD1 agrees at 7 bases. This CDR3 has 15 residues. With V trimmed by 5 bases and J by 4 bases, 10 bases remained unmatched.